One and the same sample provided the 24 T cell receptor beta chains below, sequenced in a study of tumor and adjacent non-tumor tissue in lung cancer. This sample's RNA came from whole unsorted tissue. More than 3 cm separated this lung sample from the edge of the tumor. A modified ARM-PCR protocol with three rounds of nested PCR amplified TCRbeta. Each CDR3 protein gets one entry after TCRdb re-called the multiplex PCR reads with MiXCR. Of more than 85,000 distinct CDR3 sequences listed, 62% are singletons. Sequencing input: distant non-tumor lung tissue. These receptors were taken from a man aged 60 to 69 with non-small cell lung cancer.

The chain recombines TRBV4-3 with TRBJ2-4; 11 bases line up with TRBD2. The V segment lost 6 bases and the J segment 0 bases; nucleotides outside the gene matches: 4. CDR3 length: 16 residues. Germline V gives CDR1 LGHNA, CDR2 YSLEER. As DNA, the CDR3 is TGCGCCAGCAGGGGGACTAGCGGTCTAGCCAAAAACATTCAGTACTTC. Translation gives CASRGTSGLAKNIQYF.

In its sample, this clonotype was seen once. Germline is not matched at one junction end, which may reflect a read error. The V gene is TRBV11-3, the J gene TRBJ2-7; unclear D gene. CDR3 length: 14 amino acids. Per germline, CDR1 SGHNT and CDR2 YENEEA. CDR3 in DNA: TGTACCAGCAGCTCCAGAGGCCAGTCTTACGAGCAGTACTTC. It specifies CTSSSRGQSYEQYF.

The chain carries TRBV20-1 and TRBJ2-3, with D hard to call. This CDR3 is built from 12 residues. Looked up from germline, CDR1 is DFQATT and CDR2 is SNEGSKA (reference sequence). The V and J ends lost 3 bases and 0 bases respectively, with 4 bases between them. The DNA of the CDR3 is TGCAGTGCTAGTAGCAGCACAGATACGCAGTATTTT. It is translated as CSASSSTDTQYF.

Comments on this clonotype: Possible read error: a much larger clone is one base away. V gene TRBV6-1 combines with J gene TRBJ1-5, with D hard to call. This CDR3 region has 14 residues. Per the germline V gene, CDR1 is MNHNS and CDR2 is SASEGT. V was cut by 5 bases and J by 2 bases, with 10 bases left in between. As DNA, the CDR3 is TGTGCCAGCAGTCAAGGAGTCGGCAATCAGCCCCAGCATTTT. Translation gives CASSQGVGNQPQHF.

Concerning this clonotype itself: The junction shows a germline mismatch at one end, possibly a read error. The chain links TRBV5-4 to TRBJ1-1, with D tentatively TRBD1 (6 bases). Germline V gene lookup returns CDR1 SGHNT and CDR2 YYREEE (reference sequence). CDR3 length: 15 residues. This CDR3 reads CGSILAGGLNTEAFF. The DNA of the CDR3 is TGTGGCAGCATCTTGGCGGGGGGGCTTAACACTGAGGCTTTCTTT.

J is TRBJ2-5 and V is TRBV6-2 or TRBV6-3; 9 nucleotides line up with TRBD2. V shed 6 bases and J 5 bases; nucleotides not matched to a gene: 13. CDR1 is MNHEY, CDR2 SVGEGT, per germline. This CDR3 region has 16 residues. The CDR3 protein is CASSRHRTSVQETQYF. The CDR3 DNA reads as TGTGCCAGCAGCCGACACCGGACTAGCGTCCAGGAGACCCAGTACTTC.

A word on this clonotype: Given a much more abundant clone one base away, this may be a read error. V gene TRBV7-9 combines with J gene TRBJ2-3; 8 bases align to TRBD2. Germline CDR1 and CDR2: SEHNR and FQNEAQ (reference sequence). The CDR3 spans 15 residues. The CDR3 bases are TGTGCCAGCAGCCAACTAGCGGTTAGCATAGATACGCAGTATTTT. Protein product: CASSQLAVSIDTQYF.

This clonotype occurred a few times. A much more abundant neighbour one base away suggests this may be a read error. This sequence joins TRBV28 and TRBJ2-7; 8 positions agree with TRBD1. V was clipped by 3 bases and J by 5 bases; unmatched bases: 6. The CDR3 contains 14 residues. The germline gives CDR1 MDHEN, CDR2 SYDVKM. CDR3 residues: CASSFRDRRHEQYF. DNA of the CDR3: TGTGCCAGCAGTTTCCGGGACAGGCGACACGAGCAGTACTTC.

On this clonotype itself: Just one base apart from a much larger clone, this may be a read error. The chain employs TRBV6-2 or TRBV6-3 and TRBJ2-3; D may correspond to TRBD1 or TRBD2 (6 bases each). This CDR3 is built from 20 residues. Germline-derived CDR1 and CDR2 are MNHEY and SVGEGT. V gave up 5 bases and J gave up 0 bases, with 27 bases separating them. The CDR3 is CASSANHGQFTSYSTDTQYF. Written as DNA, the CDR3 is TGTGCCAGCAGTGCAAATCATGGACAGTTCACTAGCTATAGCACAGATACGCAGTATTTT.

Concerning this clonotype itself: Mismatch with germline at one junction end may stem from a read error. The rearrangement links TRBV11-2 to TRBJ2-1; D is unclear. Germline V gene sequence: CDR1 SGHAT, CDR2 FQNNGV. The CDR3 is 13 amino acids. The CDR3 DNA sequence: TGTGCCAGCAGCTTTGAGTCCTACAATGAGCAGCTCTTC. As protein: CASSFESYNEQLF. Full variable domain (remainder filled in from reference TRBV11-2 and TRBJ2-1): EAGVAQSPRYKIIEKRQSVAFWCNPISGHATLYWYQQILGQGPKLLIQFQNNGVVDDSQLPKDRFSAERLKGVDSTLKIQPAKLEDSAVYLCASSFESYNEQLFGPGTRLTVL.

The rearrangement joins TRBV7-8 to TRBJ2-7, with a possible D match to TRBD1 (5 bases). The end of the DNA aligns better with TRBJ2-1, so the J call may be wrong. CDR1 and CDR2 from the germline V gene are SGHVS and FQNEAQ. The CDR3 is 14 residues long. The CDR3 protein is CASSFHGAASEQFF. In DNA form, the CDR3 reads TGTGCCAGCAGCTTCCATGGGGCCGCCTCCGAGCAGTTCTTC.

This clonotype was observed at least ten times. The V and J genes are TRBV5-4 and TRBJ2-5, with 8 bases matching TRBD1. V was pared by 6 bases and J by 0 bases, with 4 bases of the junction left unmatched. Germline V gene lookup returns CDR1 SGHNT and CDR2 YYREEE (reference sequence). The CDR3 spans 14 residues. In DNA, the CDR3 is TGTGCCAGCATCAAGGACAGGGACCAAGAGACCCAGTACTTC. Protein sequence: CASIKDRDQETQYF.

This clonotype was counted only a few times. This could be a read error, since a much larger clone is one nucleotide away. J is TRBJ2-1 and V is TRBV29-1; D unresolved. From germline, CDR1 is SQVTM and CDR2 ANQGSEA. The CDR3 loop spans 11 amino acids. The DNA for the CDR3 is TGCAGCGTTGAAGTTGGGAATGAGAAGTTCTTC. This gives the protein CSVEVGNEKFF.

A remark on this clonotype: Being one base from a much bigger clone, this may be a read error. CDR3 protein: CVSRGTNGEQFF. CDR3 bases: TGTGTCAGCAGGGGGACCAACGGTGAGCAGTTCTTC. The V gene is TRBV6-2 or TRBV6-3, the J gene TRBJ2-1; 7 nucleotides align to TRBD1. The germline V gene encodes CDR1 MNHEY and CDR2 SVGEGT. This CDR3 spans 12 amino acids.

The chain employs TRBV4-3 and TRBJ2-7; D might be TRBD1 (6 bases). Between the trimmed V and J ends, which lost 3 bases and 1 base, there was a span of 25 bases. The germline V gene has CDR1 LGHNA and CDR2 YSLEER. The CDR3 totals 19 residues. The CDR3 sequence is CASSHSDRPPNGASYEQYF. CDR3 bases: TGCGCCAGCAGCCACTCAGACAGGCCCCCTAACGGGGCATCCTACGAGCAGTACTTC.

This clonotype was counted between two and nine times. Given a much more abundant clone one base away, this may be a read error. The chain couples TRBV4-2 to TRBJ1-5; TRBD1 is a possible D gene (6 bases). Per the germline V gene, CDR1 is LGHNA and CDR2 is YNFKEQ. This CDR3 has 17 amino acids. Deletions cut 3 bases from V and 4 bases from J, with 19 bases between. CDR3 DNA sequence: TGTGCCAGCAGCCAGGATCCGAGGACAGAGAGGAATCAGCCCCAGCATTTT. It specifies CASSQDPRTERNQPQHF.

The sample holds one count of this clonotype. The final CDR3 position lacks the conserved phenylalanine or tryptophan, pointing to a likely read error. CDR3 sequence: CASSLRGEATNEKLFV. The CDR3 DNA follows: TGTGCCAGCAGTTTACGCGGGGAGGCAACTAATGAAAAACTGTTTGTT. This chain uses TRBV12-3 or TRBV12-4 with TRBJ1-4, with D unclear. The V gene lost 2 bases and the J gene lost 0 bases, with 10 bases spanning the gap. The CDR3 spans 16 residues.

This clonotype showed up many times. This chain connects TRBV6-1 to TRBJ1-5; D possibly corresponds to TRBD1 (5 bases). This CDR3 contains 16 residues. V lost 2 bases, J lost 6 bases, and 17 bases lay in between. Germline CDR1 is MNHNS and CDR2 is SASEGT. CDR3 residues: CASSESGRVLGQPQHF. The CDR3 DNA reads TGTGCCAGCAGTGAATCTGGCAGGGTGCTGGGTCAGCCCCAGCATTTT.

As to this clonotype: Sequence at one end of the junction differs from germline and may be a read error. The chain is built from TRBV6-5 and TRBJ2-1, with D perhaps being TRBD1 or TRBD2 (7 bases each). This CDR3 has 13 residues. Germline CDR1 reads MNHEY; CDR2 reads SVGAGI. CDR3 protein: CACSCQGGNEQFF. The CDR3 DNA sequence: TGTGCCTGCAGTTGCCAGGGGGGGAATGAGCAGTTCTTC.

Note on this clonotype: Its ends do not fully match the called genes, so a read error is possible. The chain employs TRBV20-1 and TRBJ1-5; D perhaps matches TRBD1 (5 bases). The CDR3 contains 16 residues. The germline V gene has CDR1 DFQATT and CDR2 SNEGSKA (reference sequence). CDR3 coding DNA: TGCAGTGCTCGCCCAGTAGCCGACCGGGGCAATCAGTCCCAGCATTTT. Protein sequence: CSARPVADRGNQSQHF.

To note about this clonotype: This may come from a read error, since a much larger clone is one base off. This sequence joins TRBV20-1 and TRBJ2-7, with D perhaps TRBD1 (6 bases). This CDR3 spans 14 amino acids. Looked up from germline, CDR1 is DFQATT and CDR2 is SNEGSKA (reference sequence). V was pared by 7 bases and J by 3 bases, with 19 bases between. CDR3 sequence reads: CSVALPGQNYEQYF. CDR3 sequence (DNA): TGCAGTGTTGCTCTCCCTGGACAGAACTACGAGCAGTACTTC.

This chain uses TRBV12-3 or TRBV12-4 with TRBJ1-6, with 8 bases aligning to TRBD1. There are 15 residues in the CDR3. The ends lost 3 bases at V and 14 bases at J; junction bases unmatched: 12. CDR3 sequence (DNA): TGTGCCAGCAGTTTCCAGGGGGCGAATCGGAAGGCCCTCCACTTT. Protein sequence: CASSFQGANRKALHF.

This clonotype showed up just a few times. The conserved phenylalanine or tryptophan normally closing the CDR3 is absent here, so this likely arose from a read error. The chain carries TRBV6-6 and TRBJ1-3; D unresolved. The CDR3 totals 14 residues. V dropped 9 bases and J dropped 0 bases, with 12 bases sitting between them. Germline lookup yields CDR1 MNHNY and CDR2 SVGAGI (reference sequence). DNA of the CDR3: TGTGCCAGGGATGGACGGGTCTCTGGAAACACCATATATCTT. Protein sequence: CARDGRVSGNTIYL.

The rearrangement uses TRBV29-1 and TRBJ2-2, with a weak D call TRBD2 (6 bases). The CDR3 runs to 16 residues. Germline CDR1 and CDR2: SQVTM and ANQGSEA. The CDR3: CSVTPDTSYAAGELFF. The CDR3 coding sequence is TGCAGTGTTACTCCTGATACTAGCTACGCGGCCGGGGAGCTGTTTTTT.